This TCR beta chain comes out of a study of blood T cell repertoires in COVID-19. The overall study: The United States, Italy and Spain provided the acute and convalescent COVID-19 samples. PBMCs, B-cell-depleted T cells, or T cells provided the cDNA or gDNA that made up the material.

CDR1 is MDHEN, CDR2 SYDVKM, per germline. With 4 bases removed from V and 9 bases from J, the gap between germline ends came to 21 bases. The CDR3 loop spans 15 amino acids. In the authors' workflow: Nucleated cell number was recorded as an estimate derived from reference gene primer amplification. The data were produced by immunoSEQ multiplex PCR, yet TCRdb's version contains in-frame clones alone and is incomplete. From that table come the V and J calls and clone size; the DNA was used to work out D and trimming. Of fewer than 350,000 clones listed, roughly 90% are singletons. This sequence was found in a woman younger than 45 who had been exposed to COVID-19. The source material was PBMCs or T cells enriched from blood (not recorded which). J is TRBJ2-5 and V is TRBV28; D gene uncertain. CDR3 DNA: TGTGCCAGCAGTTCCCTTTTGAGGAGTAGCAGAGCCCAGTACTTC. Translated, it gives CASSSLLRSSRAQYF.